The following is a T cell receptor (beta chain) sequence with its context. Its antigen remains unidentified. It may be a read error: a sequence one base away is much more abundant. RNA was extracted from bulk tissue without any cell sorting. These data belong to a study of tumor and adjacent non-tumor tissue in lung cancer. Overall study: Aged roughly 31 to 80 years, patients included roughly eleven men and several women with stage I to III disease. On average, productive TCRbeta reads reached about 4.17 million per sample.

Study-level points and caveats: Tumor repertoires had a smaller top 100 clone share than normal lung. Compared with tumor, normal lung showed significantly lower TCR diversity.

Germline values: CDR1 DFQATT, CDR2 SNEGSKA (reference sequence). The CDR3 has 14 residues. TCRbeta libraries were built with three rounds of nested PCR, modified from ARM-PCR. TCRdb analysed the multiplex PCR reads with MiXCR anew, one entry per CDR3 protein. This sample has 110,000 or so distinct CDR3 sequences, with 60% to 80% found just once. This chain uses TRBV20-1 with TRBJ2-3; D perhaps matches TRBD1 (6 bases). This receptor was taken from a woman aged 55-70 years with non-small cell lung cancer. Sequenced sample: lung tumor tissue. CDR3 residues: CNAAAREGVDTQYF. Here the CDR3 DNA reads TGCAATGCCGCTGCTCGTGAGGGGGTGGATACGCAGTATTTT.